What follows is one T cell receptor beta chain and its context. Repertoires were generated with immunoSEQ multiplex PCR, while TCRdb's copy carries only in-frame clones and drops some. In the table there are roughly 400,000 clones, around 91% of which are singletons. This entry comes from a study of Ad26.COV2.S vaccination and SARS-CoV-2 variants. Study in general: The donor was enrolled in the Ad26.COV2.S arm of the COV1001 trial. Intramuscular Ad26.COV2.S doses were given once or twice, 56 days apart.

Treatment noted: roughly 18 received Ad26.COV2.S at low or high dose, single or two shots; five or six received placebo; per-sample allocation not given. Sampling occurred on day 63 after the first vaccine or placebo injection. Aged 18-55 years, donor was enrolled in Boston in the early 2020s. This sequence was found in a person between 18 and 60 years old who received the Ad26.COV2.S COVID-19 vaccine or a placebo. The source was peripheral blood, collected in a trial of Ad26.COV2.S vaccine versus placebo.

CDR3 DNA sequence: TGTGCCCCAACGAGGCAGTTTCCCTACGAGCAGTACTTC. Translation gives CAPTRQFPYEQYF. V usage is TRBV21-1 and J usage is TRBJ2-7; the D call of TRBD2 is as the table states it, not checked on the DNA. TRBV21-1 is a pseudogene. This CDR3 has 13 residues.